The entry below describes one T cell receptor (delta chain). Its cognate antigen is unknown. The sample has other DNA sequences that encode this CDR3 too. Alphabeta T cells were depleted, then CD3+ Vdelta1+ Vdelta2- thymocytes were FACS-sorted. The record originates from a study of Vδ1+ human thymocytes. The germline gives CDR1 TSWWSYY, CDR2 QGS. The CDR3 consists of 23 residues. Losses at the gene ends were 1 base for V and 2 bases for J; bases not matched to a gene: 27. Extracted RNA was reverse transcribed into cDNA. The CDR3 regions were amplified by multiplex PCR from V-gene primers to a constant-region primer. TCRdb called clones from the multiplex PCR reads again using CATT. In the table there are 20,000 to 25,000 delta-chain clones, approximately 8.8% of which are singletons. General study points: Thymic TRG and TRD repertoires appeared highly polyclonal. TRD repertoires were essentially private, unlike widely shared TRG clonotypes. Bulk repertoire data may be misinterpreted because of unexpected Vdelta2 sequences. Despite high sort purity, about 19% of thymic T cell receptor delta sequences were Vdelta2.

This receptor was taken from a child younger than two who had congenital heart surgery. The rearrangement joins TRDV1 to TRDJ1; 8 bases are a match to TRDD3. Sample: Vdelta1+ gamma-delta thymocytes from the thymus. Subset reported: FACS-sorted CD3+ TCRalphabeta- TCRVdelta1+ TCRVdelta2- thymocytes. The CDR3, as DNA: TGTGCTCTTGGGGAACGGCCTAATGCGCTGACTGGGGGGTTCCTTTGGTGGACCGATAAACTCATCTTT. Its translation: CALGERPNALTGGFLWWTDKLIF.